Shown below are 5 T cell receptor beta chains from a single sample sequenced in a study of CD8 T cells in Susac syndrome. RNA amounts of 0.5 to 1 ug underwent reverse transcription with random hexamers. Using its own MiXCR run on the immunoSEQ multiplex PCR reads, TCRdb lists one record per CDR3 protein. Among roughly 150,000 distinct CDR3 sequences listed, approximately 96% were seen once. The specimen sequenced was CD4+ T cells from PBMCs. The receptors originated from a human donor with Susac syndrome.

The chain is built from TRBV25-1 and TRBJ2-2; the D is unclear. Trimming removed 7 bases at V and 6 bases at J, with 18 bases between. CDR3 length: 15 amino acids. The V gene's germline CDR1 is MGHDK and CDR2 SYGVNS. The CDR3: CASKGNAVGAGELFF. The CDR3 DNA follows: TGTGCCAGCAAAGGAAACGCGGTTGGAGCCGGGGAGCTGTTTTTT.

The rearrangement uses TRBV5-4 and TRBJ1-2; 8 bases map to TRBD1. The CDR3 runs 14 residues. From germline, CDR1 is SGHNT and CDR2 YYREEE (reference sequence). The J segment lost 5 bases and the V segment lost 5 bases, leaving 8 bases of the junction unmatched. The CDR3 sequence is CASRRDRGNYGYTF. The CDR3, as DNA: TGTGCCAGCAGGCGTGACAGGGGTAATTATGGCTACACCTTC. Using reference TRBV5-4 and TRBJ1-2 for the parts outside the CDR3, the full variable domain is ETGVTQSPTHLIKTRGQQVTLRCSSQSGHNTVSWYQQALGQGPQFIFQYYREEENGRGNFPPRFSGLQFPNYSSELNVNALELDDSALYLCASRRDRGNYGYTFGSGTRLTVV.

Details on this clonotype: The junction differs from germline at one of its ends, possibly a read error. The rearrangement joins TRBV7-9 to TRBJ1-2; D unresolved. This CDR3 has 11 amino acids. The germline gives CDR1 SEHNR, CDR2 FQNEAQ (reference sequence). The CDR3 loop reads CASSLAGGYTF. CDR3 bases: TGTGCCAGCAGCCTAGCGGGGGGCTACACCTTC.

This clonotype appeared once. The chain is built from TRBV4-1 and TRBJ1-1; 7 bases match TRBD1. J gave up 5 bases and V 4 bases, and 19 bases lay outside the gene matches. From germline, CDR1 is MGHRA and CDR2 YSYEKL. The length of the CDR3 is 18 residues. CDR3 bases: TGCGCCAGCAGCCTCAACCCCCGGAGGGAACAGGGGAGGACTGAAGCTTTCTTT. Protein product: CASSLNPRREQGRTEAFF.

This chain connects TRBV5-1 to TRBJ2-1; 7 bases map to TRBD1. Trimming cost V 4 bases and J 4 bases; bases outside gene matches: 8. CDR3 length: 15 amino acids. The germline V gene encodes CDR1 SGHRS and CDR2 YFSETQ. The CDR3 bases are TGCGCCAGCAGCCGGGACAGATCAACGTACAATGAGCAGTTCTTC. Residues: CASSRDRSTYNEQFF.